This T cell receptor beta chain was recovered during a study of T-cell reconstitution after alpha-beta-depleted transplantation in children. Regarding the study as a whole: Newly made T cells mostly supplied T-cell counts and diversity one year after transplant.

This clonotype was counted many times. The antigen is undetermined. Trimming removed 2 bases from V and 4 bases from J, with 8 bases in between. The germline V gene has CDR1 KGHDR and CDR2 SFDVKD. The CDR3 is 15 residues long. Researchers prepared the TCRbeta library using unique molecular identifiers, the study reports. Each CDR3 protein gets one entry after TCRdb re-called the PCR reads with MiXCR. The sample consists of about 230,000 distinct CDR3 sequences, 9.5% to 13% of them appearing once. Sequenced material: PBMCs, taken before TCRalphabeta/CD19-depleted stem cell transplant. The clonotype was recovered from a child younger than two with acute myeloid leukemia, due to receive a stem cell transplant. V is TRBV24-1 and J is TRBJ2-6; either TRBD1 or TRBD2 may supply D (6 bases each). This CDR3 reads CATSDSGAGANVLTF. The DNA of the CDR3 is TGTGCCACCAGTGATTCGGGGGCCGGGGCCAACGTCCTGACTTTC.